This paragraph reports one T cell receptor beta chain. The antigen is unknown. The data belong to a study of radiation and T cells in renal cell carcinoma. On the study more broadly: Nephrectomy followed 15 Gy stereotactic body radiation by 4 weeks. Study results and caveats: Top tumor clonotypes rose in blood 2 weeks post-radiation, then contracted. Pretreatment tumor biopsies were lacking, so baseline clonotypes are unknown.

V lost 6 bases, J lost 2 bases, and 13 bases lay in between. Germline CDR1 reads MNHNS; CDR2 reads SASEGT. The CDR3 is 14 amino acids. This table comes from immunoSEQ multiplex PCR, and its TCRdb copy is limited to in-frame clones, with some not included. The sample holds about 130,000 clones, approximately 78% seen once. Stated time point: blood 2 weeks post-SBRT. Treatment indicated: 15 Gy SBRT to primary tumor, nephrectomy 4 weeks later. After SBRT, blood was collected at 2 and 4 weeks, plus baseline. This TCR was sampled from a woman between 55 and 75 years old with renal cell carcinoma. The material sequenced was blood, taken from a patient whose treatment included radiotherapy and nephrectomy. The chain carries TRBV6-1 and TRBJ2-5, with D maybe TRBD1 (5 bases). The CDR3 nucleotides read TGTGCCAGCAGAAAAGGGGCAGTGCAAGAGACCCAGTACTTC. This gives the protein CASRKGAVQETQYF.